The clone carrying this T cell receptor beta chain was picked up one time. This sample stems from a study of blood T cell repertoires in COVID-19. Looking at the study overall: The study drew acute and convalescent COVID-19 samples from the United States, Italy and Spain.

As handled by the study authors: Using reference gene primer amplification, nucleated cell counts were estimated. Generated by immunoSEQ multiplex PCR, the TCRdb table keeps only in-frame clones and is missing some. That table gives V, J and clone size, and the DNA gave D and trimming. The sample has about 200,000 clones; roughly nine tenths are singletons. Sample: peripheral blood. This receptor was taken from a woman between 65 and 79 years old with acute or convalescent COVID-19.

In DNA form, the CDR3 reads TGTGCCAGCTCATCCGGGACTAGCGGGAGGAATGAGCAGTTCTTC. It encodes CASSSGTSGRNEQFF. The chain carries TRBV18 and TRBJ2-1; TRBD2 agrees at 15 bases. CDR3 length: 15 residues. Per the germline V gene, CDR1 is KGHSH and CDR2 is LQKENI. The V segment lost 5 bases and the J segment 7 bases; nucleotides outside the gene matches: 3.